The 29 T cell receptor beta chains below were found in one sample sequenced in a study of T cell repertoires in cytomegalovirus infection. TCRdb ran MiXCR on the reads and lists one entry per CDR3 protein. The table lists roughly 100,000 distinct CDR3 sequences, approximately 16% of them singletons. The sample was PBMCs. All receptors derive from a human donor in good health (CMV status not recorded). Some clones in this sample may be carry-over from other donors' samples.

This clonotype appeared many times. This sequence joins TRBV7-2 and TRBJ2-5; D might be TRBD1 or TRBD2, each matching 5 bases. This CDR3 is 15 amino acids long. The V gene's germline CDR1 is SGHTA and CDR2 FQGNSA. V lost 2 bases and J lost 1, with 11 bases in between. The CDR3, as DNA: TGTGCCAGCAGCTTACCCCCCGGGGCCCAAGAGACCCAGTACTTC. Its translation is CASSLPPGAQETQYF.

There are many counts of this clonotype. The chain has TRBV7-9 and TRBJ2-7, with 10 positions matching TRBD1. Germline lookup yields CDR1 SEHNR and CDR2 FQNEAQ (reference sequence). The V segment lost 5 bases and the J segment 3 bases; nucleotides outside the gene matches: 10. The length of the CDR3 is 16 residues. As DNA, the CDR3 is TGTGCCAGCAGCCGAACAAACCGGGACAGGGGCTACGAGCAGTACTTC. Its protein product is CASSRTNRDRGYEQYF.

This clonotype came up many times. The CDR3 sequence is CASSRVGSGYEQYF. CDR3 in DNA: TGTGCCAGCAGCCGTGTGGGGTCTGGGTACGAGCAGTACTTC. The chain carries TRBV7-2 and TRBJ2-7; no clear D gene. CDR1 and CDR2 from the germline V gene are SGHTA and FQGNSA. This CDR3 comprises 14 residues. Trimming pared 5 bases from V and 4 bases from J, leaving 15 bases between.

This chain links TRBV20-1 with TRBJ1-1; D is unclear. V was clipped by 5 bases and J by 8 bases, with 18 bases between them. Germline assignment: CDR1 DFQATT and CDR2 SNEGSKA (reference sequence). The CDR3 has 13 residues. This chain's CDR3 is CSARRAGLGEAFF. The CDR3 DNA sequence: TGCAGTGCTCGCCGGGCGGGCCTCGGGGAAGCTTTCTTT.

This clonotype was detected ten times or more. The chain employs TRBV4-2 and TRBJ2-2; the D gene is possibly TRBD1 (5 bases). From germline, CDR1 is LGHNA and CDR2 YNFKEQ. The CDR3 has 15 residues. V gave up 6 bases and J gave up 3 bases, with 14 bases separating them. Here the CDR3 reads CASRNQGYDTGELFF. The CDR3 DNA sequence: TGTGCCAGCAGAAACCAGGGTTACGACACCGGGGAGCTGTTTTTT.

The sample holds many counts of this clonotype. This CDR3 reads CASSPGLARDTQYF. CDR3 nucleotides: TGTGCCAGCAGCCCAGGACTAGCGAGAGATACGCAGTATTTT. The chain uses TRBV7-2 and TRBJ2-3; 9 nucleotides match TRBD2. Germline V gene lookup returns CDR1 SGHTA and CDR2 FQGNSA. This CDR3 has 14 amino acids. With 5 bases clipped from V and 5 bases from J, the junction kept 5 bases outside the gene matches.

The V and J genes are TRBV6-4 and TRBJ2-3; D might be TRBD1 (6 bases). The CDR3 loop spans 13 amino acids. Germline loops: CDR1 MRHNA, CDR2 SNTAGT. Trimming removed 3 bases from V and 3 bases from J, with 7 bases in between. The DNA of the CDR3 is TGTGCCAGCAGTGAAGGACAGACAGATACGCAGTATTTT. Residues: CASSEGQTDTQYF.

Turning to this clonotype: A read error is possible here, since a much larger clone lies one base away. The CDR3 DNA follows: TGTGCCGGCAGTGAAGATGCAGAGGATTCACCCCTCCACTTT. This codes for CAGSEDAEDSPLHF. This chain uses TRBV2 with TRBJ1-6, with D unresolved. The CDR3 extends over 14 amino acids. The germline gives CDR1 SNHLY, CDR2 FYNNEI.

This clonotype has a handful of counts. The chain joins TRBV19 to TRBJ1-1; 8 positions agree with TRBD1. V lost 7 bases and J lost 5; bases outside the gene matches: 9. The germline CDR1 and CDR2 sequences are LNHDA and SQIVND (reference sequence). This CDR3 spans 14 amino acids. The DNA of the CDR3 is TGTGCCAGTAAAAAACAGGGGGTCAGAACTGAAGCTTTCTTT. It codes for CASKKQGVRTEAFF.

This clonotype was detected a few times. The chain has TRBV12-3 or TRBV12-4 and TRBJ1-5, with D possibly TRBD1 on 5 matching bases. The CDR3 runs to 12 residues. V was cut by 7 bases and J by 6 bases, with 10 bases left in between. The CDR3 protein is CASKLGGQPQHF. The CDR3 region has the DNA TGTGCCAGCAAATTGGGGGGTCAGCCCCAGCATTTT.

The rearrangement links TRBV3-1 to TRBJ2-3, with D perhaps matching TRBD1 (6 bases). Trimming pared 6 bases from V and 0 bases from J, leaving 10 bases between. Germline V gene lookup returns CDR1 LGHDT and CDR2 YNNKEL (reference sequence). The CDR3 is made up of 14 amino acids. The CDR3 here is CASRGQLSTDTQYF. The CDR3 bases are TGTGCCAGCAGGGGACAACTTAGCACAGATACGCAGTATTTT.

CDR3 protein: CASSLGQGDIQYF. The CDR3 coding sequence is TGTGCCAGCAGCCTAGGACAGGGAGACATTCAGTACTTC. The chain joins TRBV5-6 to TRBJ2-4; TRBD1 matches at 8 bases. The germline V gene encodes CDR1 SGHDT and CDR2 YYEEEE. J gave up 8 bases and V 4 bases, and 5 bases lay outside the gene matches. CDR3 length equals 13 residues.

The chain links TRBV29-1 to TRBJ1-6; D remains ambiguous. V lost 6 bases and J 7 bases, leaving 13 bases between the germline ends. Germline V gene lookup returns CDR1 SQVTM and CDR2 ANQGSEA. The CDR3 totals 13 residues. The CDR3 here is CSVTSGGNSPLHF. The CDR3 DNA sequence: TGCAGCGTCACGTCCGGTGGGAATTCACCCCTCCACTTT.

This clonotype appeared a few times. V and J are TRBV10-3 and TRBJ1-1; D gene ambiguous. The V and J ends lost 7 bases and 2 bases respectively, with 11 bases between them. CDR1 is ENHRY, CDR2 SYGVKD, per germline. The CDR3 is 13 amino acids. CDR3 DNA: TGTGCCATCAACGCGAGGGAAAACACTGAAGCTTTCTTT. The encoded protein is CAINARENTEAFF.

Turning to this clonotype: Sequence at one end of the junction differs from germline and may be a read error. This chain connects TRBV7-9 to TRBJ2-2, with unresolved D. CDR1 is SEHNR, CDR2 FQNEAQ, per germline (reference sequence). This CDR3 has 14 residues. CDR3 in amino acids: CSSSLRQNTGELFF. DNA of the CDR3: TGTTCCAGCAGCTTACGGCAGAACACCGGGGAGCTGTTTTTT.

The V gene is TRBV6-2 or TRBV6-3, the J gene TRBJ1-1, with D hard to call. Germline V gene sequence: CDR1 MNHEY, CDR2 SVGEGT. V was clipped by 5 bases and J by 5 bases, with 21 bases between them. The CDR3 extends over 16 amino acids. CDR3 residues: CASSPYPRAGRTEAFF. CDR3 bases: TGTGCCAGCAGTCCCTATCCCCGGGCAGGAAGGACTGAAGCTTTCTTT.

This clonotype was detected a few times. The genes are TRBV7-9 and TRBJ1-1, with TRBD1 matching over 9 bases. J gave up 3 bases and V 5 bases, and 19 bases lay outside the gene matches. The germline CDR1 and CDR2 sequences are SEHNR and FQNEAQ (reference sequence). The CDR3 length is 19 residues. Here the CDR3 DNA reads TGTGCCAGCAGCGCCCCCCCGACGGACAGGGGCCTACTTTACACTGAAGCTTTCTTT. This encodes CASSAPPTDRGLLYTEAFF.

The chain links TRBV19 to TRBJ2-5; no definite D call. Trimming took 10 bases from V and 4 from J, leaving 13 bases between them. The CDR3 runs 12 residues. Germline V gene sequence: CDR1 LNHDA, CDR2 SQIVND (reference sequence). CDR3 sequence: CATQNRGETQYF. CDR3 nucleotides: TGTGCCACCCAGAACCGAGGAGAGACCCAGTACTTC.

This clonotype was detected ten times or more. The chain recombines TRBV9 with TRBJ2-5; D possibly corresponds to TRBD1 (5 bases). V lost 5 bases to trimming and J lost 0 bases, with 17 bases between them. Germline V lookup: CDR1 SGDLS, CDR2 YYNGEE. The CDR3 length is 16 residues. DNA for the CDR3: TGTGCCAGCAGTGCTACCCCTTCGACAGACCAAGAGACCCAGTACTTC. Translating gives CASSATPSTDQETQYF. Looking up the rest from reference TRBV9 and TRBJ2-5 gives the full variable domain: DSGVTQTPKHLITATGQRVTLRCSPRSGDLSVYWYQQSLDQGLQFLIQYYNGEERAKGNILERFSAQQFPDLHSELNLSSLELGDSALYFCASSATPSTDQETQYFGPGTRLLVL.

The table lists this clonotype with many counts. This sequence joins TRBV6-2 or TRBV6-3 and TRBJ2-7, with 11 bases that match TRBD1. CDR1 and CDR2 from the germline V gene are MNHEY and SVGEGT. V gave up 6 bases and J gave up 3 bases; unmatched junction bases: 4. The CDR3 has 14 amino acids. CDR3 sequence: CASSGTGGNYEQYF. The CDR3 DNA sequence: TGTGCCAGCAGCGGGACAGGGGGTAACTACGAGCAGTACTTC.

This clonotype was detected once. A much larger clone differs by one base, so this may be a read error. The J gene is TRBJ2-5, the V gene TRBV14; possibly TRBD1 for D (6 bases). The germline V gene encodes CDR1 SGHDN and CDR2 FVKESK. The CDR3 is 13 amino acids. The DNA for the CDR3 is TGTGCCAGCAGCCGGGACAACAGACAGACCAAGTACTTC. Translation: CASSRDNRQTKYF.

This chain joins TRBV5-1 and TRBJ1-6, with 7 bases matching TRBD1. This CDR3 has 16 residues. Germline values: CDR1 SGHRS, CDR2 YFSETQ. The V and J ends lost 0 bases and 5 bases, in that order; junction bases with no gene match: 5. Written as DNA, the CDR3 is TGCGCCAGCAGCTTGGTTAGCCAGGGGGATAATTCACCCCTCCACTTT. This sequence encodes CASSLVSQGDNSPLHF.

This clonotype was seen at least ten times. The chain links TRBV7-6 to TRBJ2-7, with 10 bases identical to TRBD1. Germline loops: CDR1 SGHVS, CDR2 FNYEAQ. The CDR3 is 13 residues long. Unmatched junction bases numbered 1, after V lost 2 bases and J lost 6 bases. The CDR3 spells CASSLRDRGEQYF. The CDR3 DNA sequence: TGTGCCAGCAGCTTACGGGACAGGGGCGAGCAGTACTTC. The full variable domain, in which reference TRBV7-6 and TRBJ2-7 provide the parts outside the CDR3, is GAGVSQSPRYKVTKRGQDVALRCDPISGHVSLYWYRQALGQGPEFLTYFNYEAQQDKSGLPNDRFSAERPEGSISTLTIQRTEQRDSAMYRCASSLRDRGEQYFGPGTRLTVT.

The chain carries TRBV4-1 and TRBJ1-1; D unresolved. The CDR3 is 16 residues long. The V end lost 0 bases, the J end lost 1 base, and 12 bases lay between the germline ends. The germline CDR1 and CDR2 sequences are MGHRA and YSYEKL. Written as DNA, the CDR3 is TGCGCCAGCAGCCAAGACCTAGGACGCACGAACACTGAAGCTTTCTTT. Translated: CASSQDLGRTNTEAFF.

This clonotype showed up just a few times. V is TRBV6-2 or TRBV6-3 and J is TRBJ2-7, with 9 bases aligning to TRBD1. Per germline, CDR1 MNHEY and CDR2 SVGEGT. The CDR3 extends over 14 amino acids. V shed 7 bases and J 3 bases; nucleotides not matched to a gene: 7. CDR3 bases: TGTGCCAGCACTCGGGGACAGGGCGTCTACGAGCAGTACTTC. As protein: CASTRGQGVYEQYF.

This clonotype occurred many times. The gene calls are TRBV4-1 and TRBJ1-5; no clear D. With 1 base removed from V and 1 base from J, the gap between germline ends came to 11 bases. Germline CDR1 MGHRA, CDR2 YSYEKL. The CDR3 contains 16 residues. This CDR3 reads CASSQGKGQSNQPQHF. The CDR3 DNA is TGCGCCAGCAGCCAAGGAAAGGGTCAGAGCAATCAGCCCCAGCATTTT.

The rearrangement links TRBV20-1 to TRBJ1-3, with no clear D. Trimming took off 3 bases at V and 7 bases at J, with 19 bases between the two ends. This CDR3 comprises 15 residues. The germline gives CDR1 DFQATT, CDR2 SNEGSKA (reference sequence). CDR3 nucleotides: TGCAGTGCTAGTGAAGACCCGAGCCGGGGTAACACCATATATTTT. As protein: CSASEDPSRGNTIYF.

The CDR3 DNA is TGTGCCAGCAGTGAAAGTCGGGTCCTAAATAATTCACCCCTCCACTTT. Residues: CASSESRVLNNSPLHF. The genes are TRBV2 and TRBJ1-6; D gene unclear. Deletions cut 2 bases from V and 5 bases from J, with 13 bases between. The germline gives CDR1 SNHLY, CDR2 FYNNEI. The CDR3 contains 16 residues.

This clonotype was observed a handful of times. This chain links TRBV27 with TRBJ2-3, with 9 bases aligning to TRBD1. V dropped 4 bases and J dropped 5; count of bases not matched to a gene: 13. The CDR3 sequence is 17 residues long. The germline CDR1 and CDR2 sequences are MNHEY and SMNVEV (reference sequence). The CDR3 DNA follows: TGTGCCAGCAGTTCTGACGGGACAGGGAGAGGTGGAGATACGCAGTATTTT. Encoded protein: CASSSDGTGRGGDTQYF.